The 22 T cell receptor beta chains given below trace back to one sample, sequenced in a study of OX40 agonist ivuxolimab in advanced cancers. Produced via immunoSEQ multiplex PCR; TCRdb's table is partial and in-frame only. The sample holds approximately 40,000 clones, roughly 84% seen once. The sequences come from CD4+ or CD8+ T cells sorted from blood, collected in a trial of the OX40 agonist ivuxolimab. The receptors were gathered from an adult with an advanced solid tumor such as melanoma, head and neck, liver or kidney cancer.

This clone was recorded only once. The chain recombines TRBV27 with TRBJ2-7; 11 bases are shared with TRBD2. The germline gives CDR1 MNHEY, CDR2 SMNVEV (reference sequence). CDR3 length: 14 amino acids. Losses at the gene ends were 4 bases for V and 2 bases for J; bases not matched to a gene: 1. The CDR3 coding sequence is TGTGCCAGCAGTTCACTAGCGGGGGCCTACGAGCAGTACTTC. Translated: CASSSLAGAYEQYF.

The chain is built from TRBV9 and TRBJ1-5, with 7 bases fitting TRBD1. From germline, CDR1 is SGDLS and CDR2 YYNGEE. V was clipped by 3 bases and J by 3 bases; unmatched bases: 6. This CDR3 is 15 amino acids long. Here the CDR3 reads CASSEEGAPNQPQHF. CDR3 bases: TGTGCCAGCAGCGAGGAGGGGGCCCCCAATCAGCCCCAGCATTTT.

This clone has ten or more counts. The chain recombines TRBV27 with TRBJ1-5, with no clear D. Germline V gives CDR1 MNHEY, CDR2 SMNVEV (reference sequence). The CDR3 consists of 13 residues. V was trimmed by 4 bases and J by 4 bases, leaving 8 bases between them. CDR3 DNA: TGTGCCAGCAGTTACGCCCATAATCAGCCCCAGCATTTT. As protein: CASSYAHNQPQHF.

The gene calls are TRBV27 and TRBJ1-2; the D gene is possibly TRBD1 (6 bases). Germline V CDR1 and CDR2: MNHEY, SMNVEV (reference sequence). CDR3 length: 14 residues. Trimming removed 7 bases from V and 9 bases from J, with 21 bases in between. The CDR3 nucleotides read TGTGCCAGCACATCTTATGGGTCGGGGGCAAGCTACACCTTC. This codes for CASTSYGSGASYTF.

The chain has TRBV30 and TRBJ2-2, with TRBD2 matching 7 bases. CDR1 is GTSNPN and CDR2 is SVGIG in the germline V gene (reference sequence). This CDR3 region has 14 residues. The J segment lost 6 bases and the V segment lost 3 bases, leaving 7 bases of the junction unmatched. The CDR3, as DNA: TGTGCCTGGAGGGGCTTTGGGGGGGCCGGGGAGCTGTTTTTT. This sequence encodes CAWRGFGGAGELFF.

The V gene is TRBV9, the J gene TRBJ2-5, with TRBD2 matching 7 bases. V lost 3 bases and J lost 2; bases outside the gene matches: 1. This CDR3 contains 13 residues. From germline, CDR1 is SGDLS and CDR2 YYNGEE. CDR3 residues: CASSGGGQETQYF. CDR3 nucleotides: TGTGCCAGCAGCGGGGGGGGTCAAGAGACCCAGTACTTC.

The chain is built from TRBV23-1 and TRBJ2-7; 7 bases agree with TRBD1. TRBV23-1 is reported as an ORF; its role is uncertain. V shed 2 bases and J 5 bases; nucleotides not matched to a gene: 6. The CDR3 is made up of 14 amino acids. CDR3 DNA sequence: TGCGCCAGCAGTCAAAAGACAGGGAAGGACGAGCAGTACTTC. As protein: CASSQKTGKDEQYF.

The CDR3 loop reads CASSDSIASSVTEAFF. In DNA, the CDR3 is TGTGCCAGCAGTGACTCGATTGCCAGTTCTGTCACTGAAGCTTTCTTT. The chain carries TRBV6-4 and TRBJ1-1; D is unclear. From germline, CDR1 is MRHNA and CDR2 SNTAGT. Deletions cut 0 bases from V and 4 bases from J, with 15 bases between. CDR3 length: 16 amino acids.

The count of this clone is one. The rearrangement links TRBV27 to TRBJ2-1; no reliable D call. V lost 2 bases, J lost 4 bases, and 6 bases lay in between. The V gene's germline CDR1 is MNHEY and CDR2 SMNVEV (reference sequence). The CDR3 is 13 amino acids. CDR3 residues: CASSLNPYNEQFF. The DNA for the CDR3 is TGTGCCAGCAGTTTAAACCCATACAATGAGCAGTTCTTC.

The chain couples TRBV6-4 to TRBJ2-1; the D gene is possibly TRBD2 (5 bases). V shed 3 bases and J shed 7 bases, with 10 bases lying between them. The CDR3 is made up of 13 amino acids. Germline assignment: CDR1 MRHNA and CDR2 SNTAGT. CDR3 bases: TGTGCCAGCAGTGAAGGAGGTGAGAATGAGCAGTTCTTC. Protein product: CASSEGGENEQFF.

The rearrangement uses TRBV4-1 and TRBJ2-1, with 9 bases identical to TRBD1. Germline lookup yields CDR1 MGHRA and CDR2 YSYEKL. V lost 2 bases to trimming and J lost 3 bases; unmatched junction nucleotides: 8. The CDR3 is made up of 17 amino acids. The CDR3 protein is CASSQTTGTGIYNEQFF. The CDR3 region has the DNA TGCGCCAGCAGCCAAACCACCGGGACAGGGATCTACAATGAGCAGTTCTTC.

This sequence joins TRBV5-4 and TRBJ1-2, with a possible D match to TRBD1 (5 bases). Looked up from germline, CDR1 is SGHNT and CDR2 is YYREEE (reference sequence). CDR3 length: 14 amino acids. The germline V and J ends were trimmed by 6 bases and 7 bases, with 19 bases remaining between them. The CDR3 DNA sequence: TGTGCCAGCACCCTACGAGGGGCGTCGGGTGGCTACACCTTC. It translates to CASTLRGASGGYTF.

The chain recombines TRBV4-1 with TRBJ1-6; 7 nucleotides agree with TRBD1. The junction had 5 bases not matched to a gene; V was cut back by 4 bases and J by 5 bases. The CDR3 is made up of 15 amino acids. Germline CDR1 is MGHRA and CDR2 is YSYEKL. CDR3 sequence reads: CASSLSQGDNSPLHF. The CDR3 nucleotides are TGCGCCAGCAGCCTGTCGCAGGGGGATAATTCACCCCTCCACTTT.

This chain joins TRBV11-2 and TRBJ2-1; D is possibly TRBD1 (5 bases). CDR1 SGHAT and CDR2 FQNNGV come from the germline V gene. This CDR3 comprises 15 residues. Trimming took off 0 bases at V and 5 bases at J, with 11 bases between the two ends. This CDR3 reads CASSLDGIGDNEQFF. DNA of the CDR3: TGTGCCAGCAGCTTAGATGGGATAGGGGACAATGAGCAGTTCTTC.

This chain connects TRBV6-1 to TRBJ2-5; the match to TRBD2 covers 15 bases. The CDR3 covers 15 residues. Germline values: CDR1 MNHNS, CDR2 SASEGT. V shed 6 bases, J shed 4 bases, and the junction held 3 bases outside the gene matches. Here the CDR3 DNA reads TGTGCCAGCAGACAGGGACTAGCGGGAGGAGAGACCCAGTACTTC. Translated, it gives CASRQGLAGGETQYF.

V usage is TRBV7-7 and J usage is TRBJ2-6, with 10 bases fitting TRBD2. The CDR3 is made up of 18 amino acids. J was trimmed by 2 bases and V by 5 bases; bases with no gene match: 9. Per the germline V gene, CDR1 is SSHAT and CDR2 is FNYEAQ (reference sequence). In nucleotides, the CDR3 is TGTGCCAGCAGCCCAGGAGTTAGCGGGGGGACTGGGGCCAACGTCCTGACTTTC. Protein product: CASSPGVSGGTGANVLTF.

The chain joins TRBV18 to TRBJ1-2, with D perhaps TRBD1 (5 bases). CDR1 is KGHSH and CDR2 is LQKENI in the germline V gene. The germline V and J ends were trimmed by 0 bases and 7 bases, with 21 bases remaining between them. The CDR3 extends over 17 amino acids. CDR3 in DNA: TGTGCCAGCTCACCACCGGAGTCACAGGTGCCCCTGGGTGGCTACACCTTC. It codes for CASSPPESQVPLGGYTF.

A remark on this clone: Mismatch with germline at one junction end may stem from a read error. Distinct nucleotide sequences in the sample also encode this CDR3. The chain employs TRBV7-3 and TRBJ2-3, with TRBD2 matching over 11 bases. The CDR3 has 15 amino acids. Germline V gene lookup returns CDR1 SGHTA and CDR2 FQGTGA. The CDR3 DNA reads TGTGCCAGCAGCCTAACTAGCGGGAGAGTAGATACGCAGTATTTT. It encodes CASSLTSGRVDTQYF.

A few counts support this clone. V usage is TRBV4-2 and J usage is TRBJ1-2; 10 bases line up with TRBD1. V gave up 0 bases and J gave up 7 bases; unmatched junction bases: 14. Germline CDR1 and CDR2: LGHNA and YNFKEQ. The length of the CDR3 is 18 residues. The CDR3 sequence is CASSQEIAGTGALGGYTF. In DNA, the CDR3 is TGTGCCAGCAGCCAAGAGATCGCCGGGACAGGGGCCCTTGGTGGCTACACCTTC.

The V gene is TRBV9, the J gene TRBJ2-3; TRBD1 matches 12 bases. This CDR3 is 16 amino acids long. Germline V gene lookup returns CDR1 SGDLS and CDR2 YYNGEE. The V and J ends lost 3 bases and 2 bases, in that order; junction bases with no gene match: 4. The CDR3 is CASSAGTGGPTDTQYF. The CDR3 nucleotides are TGTGCCAGCAGCGCCGGGACAGGGGGCCCCACAGATACGCAGTATTTT.

The chain couples TRBV27 to TRBJ2-7; 8 nucleotides agree with TRBD2. Losses at the gene ends were 2 bases for V and 0 bases for J; bases not matched to a gene: 3. CDR1 is MNHEY, CDR2 SMNVEV, per germline (reference sequence). There are 15 residues in the CDR3. CDR3 amino acids: CASSLRGGLSYEQYF. The CDR3 DNA reads TGTGCCAGCAGTTTACGCGGGGGGCTCTCCTACGAGCAGTACTTC.

V usage is TRBV12-2 and J usage is TRBJ1-3. TRBV12-2 is a documented pseudogene. The CDR3 length is 19 residues. The CDR3, as DNA: TGTGCAAGTCGCCGGCCTGGGAGGGCCCGGGGGGGCTCTGGAAACACCATATATTTT. This encodes CASRRPGRARGGSGNTIYF.